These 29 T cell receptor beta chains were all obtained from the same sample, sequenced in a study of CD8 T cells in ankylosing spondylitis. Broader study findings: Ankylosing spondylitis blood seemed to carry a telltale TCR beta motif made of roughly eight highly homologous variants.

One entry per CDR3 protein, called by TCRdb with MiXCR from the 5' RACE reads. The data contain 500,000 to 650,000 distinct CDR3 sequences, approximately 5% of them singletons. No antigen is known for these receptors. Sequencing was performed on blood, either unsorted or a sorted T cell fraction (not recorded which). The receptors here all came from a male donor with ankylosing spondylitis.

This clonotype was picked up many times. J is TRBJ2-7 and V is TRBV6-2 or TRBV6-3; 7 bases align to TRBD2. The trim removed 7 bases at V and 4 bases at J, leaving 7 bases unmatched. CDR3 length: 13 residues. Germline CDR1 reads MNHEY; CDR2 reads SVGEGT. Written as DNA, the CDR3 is TGTGCCAGCAAGTTTGCGGGAGCATACGAGCAGTACTTC. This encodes CASKFAGAYEQYF.

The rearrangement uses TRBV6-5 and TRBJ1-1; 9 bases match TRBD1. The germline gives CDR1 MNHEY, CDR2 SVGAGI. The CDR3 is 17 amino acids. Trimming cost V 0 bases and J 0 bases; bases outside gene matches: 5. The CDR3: CASSYSTGGFMNTEAFF. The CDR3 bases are TGTGCCAGCAGTTACTCGACAGGGGGGTTCATGAACACTGAAGCTTTCTTT.

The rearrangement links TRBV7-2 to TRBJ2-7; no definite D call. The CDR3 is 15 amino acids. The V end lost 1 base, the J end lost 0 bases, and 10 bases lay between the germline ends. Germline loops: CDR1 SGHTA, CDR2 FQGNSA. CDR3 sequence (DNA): TGTGCCAGCAGCTTAGAAGCCTTAGCCTCCTACGAGCAGTACTTC. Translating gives CASSLEALASYEQYF.

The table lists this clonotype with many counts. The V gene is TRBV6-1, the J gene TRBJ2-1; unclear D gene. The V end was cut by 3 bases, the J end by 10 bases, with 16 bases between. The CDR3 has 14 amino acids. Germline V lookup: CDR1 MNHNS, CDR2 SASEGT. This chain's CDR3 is CASSEGSSRLEQFF. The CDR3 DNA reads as TGTGCCAGCAGTGAGGGTAGTTCCCGGTTAGAGCAGTTCTTC.

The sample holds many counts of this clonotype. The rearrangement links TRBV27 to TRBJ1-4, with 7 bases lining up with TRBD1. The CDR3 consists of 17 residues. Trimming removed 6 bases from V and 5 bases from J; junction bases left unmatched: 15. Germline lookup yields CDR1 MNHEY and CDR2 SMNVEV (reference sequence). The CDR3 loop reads CASSPYRQGKTNEKLFF. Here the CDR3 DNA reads TGTGCCAGCAGCCCGTATCGACAGGGAAAAACGAATGAAAAACTGTTTTTT.

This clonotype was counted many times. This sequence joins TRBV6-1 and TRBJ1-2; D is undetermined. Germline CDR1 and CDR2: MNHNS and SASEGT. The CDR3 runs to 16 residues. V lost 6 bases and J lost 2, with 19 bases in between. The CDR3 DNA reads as TGTGCCAGCAGACCGTATTGGGGTGGAGGCAACTATGGCTACACCTTC. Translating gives CASRPYWGGGNYGYTF.

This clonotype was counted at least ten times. The DNA of the CDR3 is TGTGCCAGCAGCTTGGCCCTAGCGGGATGGTACAATGAGCAGTTCTTC. It yields the protein CASSLALAGWYNEQFF. This sequence joins TRBV5-6 and TRBJ2-1, with 9 bases matching TRBD2. This CDR3 has 16 residues. V shed 0 bases and J 4 bases; nucleotides not matched to a gene: 5. Germline CDR1 SGHDT, CDR2 YYEEEE.

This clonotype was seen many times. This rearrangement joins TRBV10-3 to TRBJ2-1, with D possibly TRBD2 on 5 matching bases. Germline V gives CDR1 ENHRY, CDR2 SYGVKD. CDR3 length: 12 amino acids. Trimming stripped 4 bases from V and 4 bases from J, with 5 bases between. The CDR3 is CAISAGYNEQFF. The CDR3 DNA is TGTGCCATCAGTGCGGGGTACAATGAGCAGTTCTTC.

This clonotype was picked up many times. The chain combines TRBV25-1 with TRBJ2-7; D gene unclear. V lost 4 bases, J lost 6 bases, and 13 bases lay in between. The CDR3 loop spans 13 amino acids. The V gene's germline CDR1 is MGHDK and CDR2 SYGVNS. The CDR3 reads CASSGVGSGEQYF. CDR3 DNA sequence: TGTGCCAGCAGTGGAGTGGGGTCCGGCGAGCAGTACTTC.

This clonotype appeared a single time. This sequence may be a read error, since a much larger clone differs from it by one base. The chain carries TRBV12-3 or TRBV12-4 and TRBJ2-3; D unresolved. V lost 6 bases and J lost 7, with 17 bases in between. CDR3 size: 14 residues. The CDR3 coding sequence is TGTGCCAGCAGACTCCGTACACCCTTAAATACGCAGTATTTT. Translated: CASRLRTPLNTQYF.

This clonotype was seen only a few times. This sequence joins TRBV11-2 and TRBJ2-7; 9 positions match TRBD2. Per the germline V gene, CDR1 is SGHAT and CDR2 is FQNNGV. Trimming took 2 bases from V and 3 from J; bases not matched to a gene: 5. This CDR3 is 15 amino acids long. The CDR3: CASSLSSGVRYEQYF. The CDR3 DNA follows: TGTGCCAGCAGCTTATCTAGCGGGGTTCGCTACGAGCAGTACTTC.

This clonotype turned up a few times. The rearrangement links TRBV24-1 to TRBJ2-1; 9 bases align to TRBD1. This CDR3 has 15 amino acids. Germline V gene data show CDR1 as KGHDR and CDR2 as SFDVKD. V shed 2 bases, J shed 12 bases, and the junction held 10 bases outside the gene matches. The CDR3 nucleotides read TGTGCCACCAGTGATTCTTTGAGGACAGGGGCCCGGCAGTTCTTC. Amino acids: CATSDSLRTGARQFF.

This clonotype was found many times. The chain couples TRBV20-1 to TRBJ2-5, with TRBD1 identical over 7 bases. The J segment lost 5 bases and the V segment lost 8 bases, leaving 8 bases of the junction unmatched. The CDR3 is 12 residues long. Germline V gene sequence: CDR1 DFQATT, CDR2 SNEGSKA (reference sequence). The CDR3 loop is CSLLRGQETQYF. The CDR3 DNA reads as TGCAGTCTTCTCAGGGGACAGGAGACCCAGTACTTC.

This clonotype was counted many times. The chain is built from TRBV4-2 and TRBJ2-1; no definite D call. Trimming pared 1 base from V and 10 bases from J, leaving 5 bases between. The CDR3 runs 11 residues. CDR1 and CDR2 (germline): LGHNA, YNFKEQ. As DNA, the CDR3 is TGTGCCAGCAGCCAAGCCGAAGAGCAGTTCTTC. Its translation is CASSQAEEQFF.

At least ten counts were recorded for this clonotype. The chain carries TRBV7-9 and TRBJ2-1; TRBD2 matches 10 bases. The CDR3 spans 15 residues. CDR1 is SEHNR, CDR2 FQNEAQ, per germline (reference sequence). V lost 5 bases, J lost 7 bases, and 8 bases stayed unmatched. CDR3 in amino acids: CASSIPGLAKNEQFF. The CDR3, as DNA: TGTGCCAGCAGCATTCCGGGACTAGCGAAGAATGAGCAGTTCTTC.

The DNA of the CDR3 is TGTGCCAGCAGCCAAGAGCTTGCAGGGGTGGGCATTCAGTACTTC. Translating it yields CASSQELAGVGIQYF. The chain recombines TRBV4-2 with TRBJ2-4; perhaps TRBD1 as D (6 bases). The CDR3 consists of 15 residues. Germline CDR1 LGHNA, CDR2 YNFKEQ. Trimming pared 0 bases from V and 9 bases from J, leaving 15 bases between.

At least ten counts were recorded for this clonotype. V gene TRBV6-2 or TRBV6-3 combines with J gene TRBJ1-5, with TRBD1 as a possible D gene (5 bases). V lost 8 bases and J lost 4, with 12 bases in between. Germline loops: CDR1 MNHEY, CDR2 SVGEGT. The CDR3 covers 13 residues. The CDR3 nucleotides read TGTGCCAGCGATCAGGGTAAAAATCAGCCCCAGCATTTT. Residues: CASDQGKNQPQHF.

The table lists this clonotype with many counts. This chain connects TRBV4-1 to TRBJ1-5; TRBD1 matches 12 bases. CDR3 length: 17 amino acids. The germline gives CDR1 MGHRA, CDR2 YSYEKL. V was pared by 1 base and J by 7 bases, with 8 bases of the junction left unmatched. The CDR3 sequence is CASSQAGGQGAGQPQHF. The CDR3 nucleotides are TGCGCCAGCAGCCAAGCTGGGGGACAGGGGGCCGGGCAGCCCCAGCATTTT.

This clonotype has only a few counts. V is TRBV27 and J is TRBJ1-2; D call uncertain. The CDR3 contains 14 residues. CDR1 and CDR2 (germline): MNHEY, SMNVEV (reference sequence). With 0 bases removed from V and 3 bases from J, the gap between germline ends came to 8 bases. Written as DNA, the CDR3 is TGTGCCAGCAGTTTATCGAGGCAGTACTATGGCTACACCTTC. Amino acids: CASSLSRQYYGYTF.

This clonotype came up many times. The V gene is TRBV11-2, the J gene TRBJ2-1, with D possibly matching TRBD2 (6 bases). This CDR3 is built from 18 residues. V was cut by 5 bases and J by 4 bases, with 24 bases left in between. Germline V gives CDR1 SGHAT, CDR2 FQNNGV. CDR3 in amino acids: CASSLTSSSIPPYNEQFF. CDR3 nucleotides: TGTGCCAGCAGCCTTACTAGCTCCTCAATCCCCCCTTACAATGAGCAGTTCTTC.

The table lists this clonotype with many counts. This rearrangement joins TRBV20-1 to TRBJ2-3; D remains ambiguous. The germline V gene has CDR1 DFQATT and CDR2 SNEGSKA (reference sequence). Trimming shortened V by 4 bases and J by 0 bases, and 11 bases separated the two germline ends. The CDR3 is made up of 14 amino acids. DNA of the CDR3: TGCAGTGCTATAAGACGGGCTAGCACAGATACGCAGTATTTT. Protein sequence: CSAIRRASTDTQYF.

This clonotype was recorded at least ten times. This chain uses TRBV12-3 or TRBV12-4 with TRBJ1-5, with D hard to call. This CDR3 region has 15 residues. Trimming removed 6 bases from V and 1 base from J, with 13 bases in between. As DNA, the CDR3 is TGTGCCAGCAGCCCACCGTCCTCAAGCAATCAGCCCCAGCATTTT. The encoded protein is CASSPPSSSNQPQHF.

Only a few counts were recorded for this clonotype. The CDR3 protein is CASSQGGHSYNSPLHF. The CDR3 DNA is TGCGCCAGCAGCCAAGGGGGCCACTCCTATAATTCACCCCTCCACTTT. The chain links TRBV4-3 to TRBJ1-6; tentatively, D is TRBD1 (5 bases). This CDR3 spans 16 amino acids. Germline CDR1 and CDR2: LGHNA and YSLEER. V was shortened by 1 base and J by 0 bases, with 7 bases between the two germline ends.

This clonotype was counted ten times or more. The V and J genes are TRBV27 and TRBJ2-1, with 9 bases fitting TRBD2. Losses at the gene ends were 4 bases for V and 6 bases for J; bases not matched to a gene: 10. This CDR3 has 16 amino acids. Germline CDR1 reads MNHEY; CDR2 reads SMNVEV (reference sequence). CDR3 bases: TGTGCCAGCAGTTCCCAAACTAGCGGGTCGGCCAATGAGCAGTTCTTC. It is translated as CASSSQTSGSANEQFF.

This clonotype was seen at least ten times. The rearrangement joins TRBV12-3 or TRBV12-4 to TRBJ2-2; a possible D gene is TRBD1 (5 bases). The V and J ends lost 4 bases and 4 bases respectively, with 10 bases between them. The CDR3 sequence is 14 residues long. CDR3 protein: CASSSRARTGELFF. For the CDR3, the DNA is TGTGCCAGCAGTTCCAGGGCCCGCACCGGGGAGCTGTTTTTT.

DNA of the CDR3: TGTGCCAGCAGTCCGACAGGCCGCTCATCCACAGATACGCAGTATTTT. Encoded protein: CASSPTGRSSTDTQYF. The genes are TRBV7-8 and TRBJ2-3; perhaps TRBD1 as D (6 bases). CDR3 length: 16 amino acids. V lost 6 bases to trimming and J lost 2 bases, with 18 bases between them. Germline lookup yields CDR1 SGHVS and CDR2 FQNEAQ.

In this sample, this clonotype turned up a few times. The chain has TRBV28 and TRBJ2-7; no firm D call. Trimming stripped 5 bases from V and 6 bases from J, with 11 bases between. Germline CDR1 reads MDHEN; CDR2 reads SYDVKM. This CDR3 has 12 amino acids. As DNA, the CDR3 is TGTGCCAGCAGTGAAAGAAGGATCGAGCAGTACTTC. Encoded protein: CASSERRIEQYF. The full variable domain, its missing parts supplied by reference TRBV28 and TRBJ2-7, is DVKVTQSSRYLVKRTGEKVFLECVQDMDHENMFWYRQDPGLGLRLIYFSYDVKMKEKGDIPEGYSVSREKKERFSLILESASTNQTSMYLCASSERRIEQYFGPGTRLTVT.

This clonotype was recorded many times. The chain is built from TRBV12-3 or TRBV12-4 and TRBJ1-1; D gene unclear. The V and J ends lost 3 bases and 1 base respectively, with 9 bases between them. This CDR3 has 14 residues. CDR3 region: CASSLYGSNTEAFF. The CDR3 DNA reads TGTGCCAGCAGTTTGTACGGGTCGAACACTGAAGCTTTCTTT.

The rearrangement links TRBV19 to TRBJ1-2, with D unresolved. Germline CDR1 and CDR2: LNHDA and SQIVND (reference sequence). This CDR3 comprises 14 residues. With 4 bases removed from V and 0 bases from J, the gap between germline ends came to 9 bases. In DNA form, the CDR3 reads TGTGCCAGTAGTAACGGGAGGACTAACTATGGCTACACCTTC. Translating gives CASSNGRTNYGYTF.